Each of the 11 T cell receptor beta chains below was sequenced from the same sample in a study of shared clonotypes between healthy human individuals. Profiling relied on immunoSEQ multiplex PCR, and the TCRdb table lists in-frame clones only, not all of them. The repertoire holds about 1.5 million clones, with 95% to 99% as singletons. Sequencing input: naive CD4+ T cells sorted from blood. Subset reported: CD45RA+ positively selected. All receptors derive from a man aged 25-45 years in good health.

The chain employs TRBV7-9 and TRBJ2-3; D not certain. V lost 1 base and J lost 2, with 7 bases in between. The germline V gene encodes CDR1 SEHNR and CDR2 FQNEAQ (reference sequence). The CDR3 covers 14 residues. The CDR3 nucleotides read TGTGCCAGCAGCTTAGTGGCAAACACAGATACGCAGTATTTT. This gives the protein CASSLVANTDTQYF.

CDR3 region: CASSFGITVGYEQYF. In DNA form, the CDR3 reads TGTGCCAGCAGTTTTGGGATTACAGTCGGCTACGAGCAGTACTTC. The rearrangement uses TRBV28 and TRBJ2-7; D unclear. Deletions cut 3 bases from V and 3 bases from J, with 15 bases between. The CDR3 is 15 amino acids. Germline CDR1 MDHEN, CDR2 SYDVKM.

The V and J genes are TRBV2 and TRBJ1-1, with D possibly matching TRBD1 (5 bases). Trimming stripped 8 bases from V and 3 bases from J, with 10 bases between. The V gene's germline CDR1 is SNHLY and CDR2 FYNNEI. CDR3 length equals 12 residues. CDR3 DNA: TGTGCCAGCCGGAGGGGATACACTGAAGCTTTCTTT. Protein: CASRRGYTEAFF.

The V call is TRBV4-1, the J call TRBJ2-1; perhaps TRBD1 as D (5 bases). Trimming removed 0 bases at V and 12 bases at J, with 15 bases between. Germline assignment: CDR1 MGHRA and CDR2 YSYEKL. The CDR3 sequence is 14 residues long. The CDR3 reads CASSQDLGLGVQFF. In DNA, the CDR3 is TGCGCCAGCAGCCAAGATCTGGGTTTAGGGGTGCAGTTCTTC.

The V call is TRBV7-3, the J call TRBJ2-1, with D perhaps given as TRBD1 or TRBD2 (5 bases each). Germline lookup yields CDR1 SGHTA and CDR2 FQGTGA. The CDR3 sequence is 18 residues long. The germline V and J ends were trimmed by 2 bases and 0 bases, with 17 bases remaining between them. CDR3: CASSLRWGRTSSYNEQFF. CDR3 nucleotides: TGTGCCAGCAGCTTACGATGGGGACGTACAAGCTCCTACAATGAGCAGTTCTTC.

This rearrangement joins TRBV9 to TRBJ2-1; D perhaps matches TRBD1 (7 bases). V was pared by 0 bases and J by 7 bases, with 26 bases between. From germline, CDR1 is SGDLS and CDR2 YYNGEE. This CDR3 is 19 amino acids long. Here the CDR3 DNA reads TGTGCCAGCAGCGTAGAATCAGGGGGGAGTGGGAGAGTAAGGAATGAGCAGTTCTTC. It yields the protein CASSVESGGSGRVRNEQFF.

The chain employs TRBV2 and TRBJ1-5, with no clear D. CDR1 and CDR2 from the germline V gene are SNHLY and FYNNEI. This CDR3 is built from 16 residues. The V gene lost 0 bases and the J gene lost 1 base, with 10 bases spanning the gap. CDR3: CASSEAAGKSNQPQHF. The CDR3 DNA reads as TGTGCCAGCAGTGAAGCGGCGGGGAAGAGCAATCAGCCCCAGCATTTT.

This chain connects TRBV30 to TRBJ1-1, with TRBD1 identical over 7 bases. The CDR3 loop spans 16 amino acids. V lost 4 bases to trimming and J lost 6 bases; unmatched junction nucleotides: 17. CDR1 and CDR2 (germline): GTSNPN, SVGIG (reference sequence). The CDR3 coding sequence is TGTGCCTGGAAATCATGGACAGGCGATCTAAGCGCTGAAGCTTTCTTT. Translating gives CAWKSWTGDLSAEAFF.

The V gene is TRBV5-1, the J gene TRBJ1-1; TRBD1 matches at 11 bases. Germline lookup yields CDR1 SGHRS and CDR2 YFSETQ. CDR3 length: 16 residues. With V trimmed by 0 bases and J by 1 base, 2 bases remained unmatched. CDR3 amino acids: CASSLEGQGANTEAFF. The CDR3, as DNA: TGCGCCAGCAGCTTGGAAGGACAGGGGGCGAACACTGAAGCTTTCTTT.

This rearrangement joins TRBV7-3 to TRBJ2-1; the D gene could be TRBD1 or TRBD2 (5 bases each). The V gene's germline CDR1 is SGHTA and CDR2 FQGTGA. Trimming left V 4 bases short and J 6 bases short, with 16 bases between. This CDR3 region has 15 residues. Here the CDR3 reads CASSSPGLGGNEQFF. The CDR3 DNA sequence: TGTGCCAGCAGCTCCCCGGGGCTAGGTGGCAATGAGCAGTTCTTC.

The V and J genes are TRBV5-6 and TRBJ2-5, with D maybe TRBD1 (5 bases). CDR3 length: 12 residues. Germline V gives CDR1 SGHDT, CDR2 YYEEEE. V gave up 5 bases and J gave up 2 bases, with 7 bases separating them. CDR3 protein: CASRGPQETQYF. DNA of the CDR3: TGTGCCAGCAGGGGGCCTCAAGAGACCCAGTACTTC.